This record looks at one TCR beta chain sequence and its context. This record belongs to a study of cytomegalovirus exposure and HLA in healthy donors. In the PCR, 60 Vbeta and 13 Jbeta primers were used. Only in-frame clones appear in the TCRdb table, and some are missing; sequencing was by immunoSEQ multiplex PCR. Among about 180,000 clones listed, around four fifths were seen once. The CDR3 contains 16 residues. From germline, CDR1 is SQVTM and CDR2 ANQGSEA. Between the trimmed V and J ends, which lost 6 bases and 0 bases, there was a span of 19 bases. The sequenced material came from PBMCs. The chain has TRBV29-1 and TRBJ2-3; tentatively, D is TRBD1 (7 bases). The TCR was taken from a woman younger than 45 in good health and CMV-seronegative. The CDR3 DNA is TGCAGCGTCGGACCTCGGGGGACAGCCAGCACAGATACGCAGTATTTT. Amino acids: CSVGPRGTASTDTQYF.